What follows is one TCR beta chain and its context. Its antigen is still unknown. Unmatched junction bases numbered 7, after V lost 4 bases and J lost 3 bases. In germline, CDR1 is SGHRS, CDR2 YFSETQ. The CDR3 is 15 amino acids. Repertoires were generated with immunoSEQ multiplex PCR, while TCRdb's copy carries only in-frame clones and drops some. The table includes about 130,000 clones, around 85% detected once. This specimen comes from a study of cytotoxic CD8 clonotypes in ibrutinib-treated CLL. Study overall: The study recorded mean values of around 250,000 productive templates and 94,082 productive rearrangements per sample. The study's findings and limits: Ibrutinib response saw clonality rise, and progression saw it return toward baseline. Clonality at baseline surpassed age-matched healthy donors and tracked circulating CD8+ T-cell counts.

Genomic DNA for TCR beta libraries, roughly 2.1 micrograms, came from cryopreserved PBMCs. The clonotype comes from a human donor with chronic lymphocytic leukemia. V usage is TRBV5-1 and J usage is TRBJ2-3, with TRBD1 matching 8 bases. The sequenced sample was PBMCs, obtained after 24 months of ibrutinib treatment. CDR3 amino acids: CASSPRTGRTDTQYF. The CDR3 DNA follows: TGCGCCAGCAGCCCACGGACAGGGAGGACAGATACGCAGTATTTT.